These 30 T cell receptor beta chains were all obtained from the same sample, sequenced in a study of blood T cell repertoires in COVID-19. Clones were read by immunoSEQ multiplex PCR, and TCRdb kept only the in-frame ones, dropping some. The sample lists about 76,000 clones, 90% to 95% occurring once. The sample taken for sequencing was peripheral blood. The receptors shown here come from a human donor in a cohort sampled during active COVID-19.

CDR3 protein: CASSLDGRGRTVGYTF. Written as DNA, the CDR3 is TGTGCCAGCAGCTTGGATGGCAGGGGGCGCACGGTTGGCTACACCTTC. V and J are TRBV5-5 and TRBJ1-2; 8 bases are shared with TRBD1. With 0 bases clipped from V and 7 bases from J, the junction kept 11 bases outside the gene matches. The germline gives CDR1 SGHKS, CDR2 YYEKEE (reference sequence). The CDR3 consists of 16 residues.

V is TRBV9 and J is TRBJ1-6; D is unresolved. The V end lost 0 bases, the J end lost 7 bases, and 8 bases lay between the germline ends. The length of the CDR3 is 14 residues. CDR1 SGDLS and CDR2 YYNGEE come from the germline V gene. The CDR3 nucleotides read TGTGCCAGCAGCGTAGAAACGGGAAATTCACCCCTCCACTTT. This gives the protein CASSVETGNSPLHF.

The V gene is TRBV11-2, the J gene TRBJ2-7; 7 bases line up with TRBD1. Germline-derived CDR1 and CDR2 are SGHAT and FQNNGV. The V gene end was trimmed by 1 base and the J gene end by 4 bases; junction bases not matched to a gene: 4. The CDR3 loop spans 14 amino acids. The CDR3 DNA reads TGTGCCAGCAGCTTAGTAGGGGGCGAGTACGAGCAGTACTTC. This codes for CASSLVGGEYEQYF.

The gene calls are TRBV7-9 and TRBJ1-3, with 7 bases that match TRBD1. The CDR3 runs to 14 residues. Germline V lookup: CDR1 SEHNR, CDR2 FQNEAQ (reference sequence). Trimming at V came to 5 bases and at J to 2 bases, leaving 3 bases not matched to a gene. CDR3 residues: CASSPGTAGNTIYF. For the CDR3, the DNA is TGTGCCAGCAGCCCTGGGACAGCTGGAAACACCATATATTTT.

This chain joins TRBV5-8 and TRBJ2-1; 14 bases agree with TRBD2. Unmatched junction bases numbered 4, after V lost 5 bases and J lost 6 bases. Germline CDR1 is SGHTS and CDR2 is YDEGEE. The CDR3 totals 15 residues. The CDR3 loop is CASSAGLAGANEQFF. In DNA form, the CDR3 reads TGTGCCAGCAGTGCGGGACTAGCGGGGGCCAATGAGCAGTTCTTC. Full variable domain (outside the CDR3, taken from reference TRBV5-8 and TRBJ2-1): EAGVTQSPTHLIKTRGQQATLRCSPISGHTSVYWYQQALGLGLQFLLWYDEGEERNRGNFPPRFSGRQFPNYSSELNVNALELEDSALYLCASSAGLAGANEQFFGPGTRLTVL.

This clone was picked up a small number of times. The chain combines TRBV6-2 or TRBV6-3 with TRBJ1-1; D is undetermined. Germline CDR1 is MNHEY and CDR2 is SVGEGT. V shed 2 bases and J shed 1 base, with 17 bases lying between them. The CDR3 covers 17 residues. The CDR3 DNA is TGTGCCAGCAGTTACGTCCCTAATACTCCATGGAACACTGAAGCTTTCTTT. This encodes CASSYVPNTPWNTEAFF.

The V and J genes are TRBV6-5 and TRBJ2-5; D is perhaps TRBD1 (6 bases). Per germline, CDR1 MNHEY and CDR2 SVGAGI. The V and J ends lost 6 bases and 2 bases respectively, with 16 bases between them. The CDR3 has 15 residues. The CDR3 loop is CASRILGRGQETQYF. In nucleotides, the CDR3 is TGTGCCAGCAGAATTTTGGGCAGGGGACAAGAGACCCAGTACTTC.

The chain joins TRBV5-1 to TRBJ2-5, with TRBD2 identical over 7 bases. The ends lost 0 bases at V and 6 bases at J; junction bases unmatched: 8. This CDR3 region has 15 residues. Germline CDR1 reads SGHRS; CDR2 reads YFSETQ. This chain's CDR3 is CASSLAAGVGKTQYF. In DNA form, the CDR3 reads TGCGCCAGCAGCTTGGCCGCGGGGGTGGGGAAGACCCAGTACTTC.

The gene calls are TRBV10-2 and TRBJ2-1, with 7 bases lining up with TRBD1. The CDR3 is made up of 14 amino acids. The junction had 2 bases not matched to a gene; V was cut back by 6 bases and J by 0 bases. Germline CDR1 WSHSY, CDR2 SAAADI. The CDR3 protein is CASRGTVSYNEQFF. The CDR3 bases are TGCGCCAGCAGGGGGACAGTCTCCTACAATGAGCAGTTCTTC.

The V and J genes are TRBV6-2 or TRBV6-3 and TRBJ2-5; D may be TRBD2 (6 bases). Trimming shortened V by 2 bases and J by 4 bases, and 14 bases separated the two germline ends. CDR1 is MNHEY and CDR2 is SVGEGT in the germline V gene. CDR3 length equals 15 residues. CDR3 nucleotide sequence: TGTGCCAGCAGTTACGGGAACGGGGGAGCAGAGACCCAGTACTTC. Protein product: CASSYGNGGAETQYF.

The rearrangement joins TRBV10-3 to TRBJ2-1; TRBD2 aligns across 9 bases. V lost 6 bases and J lost 9; bases outside the gene matches: 15. Per the germline V gene, CDR1 is ENHRY and CDR2 is SYGVKD. The length of the CDR3 is 16 residues. In DNA form, the CDR3 reads TGTGCCATCAGGCAGAGTAGCGGGGGCCCTCCGGGTGAGCAGTTCTTC. Translation gives CAIRQSSGGPPGEQFF.

This clone occurred a few times. The J gene is TRBJ1-6, the V gene TRBV5-1; D gene uncertain. The V end was cut by 0 bases, the J end by 5 bases, with 9 bases between. Germline V CDR1 and CDR2: SGHRS, YFSETQ. The CDR3 is 15 amino acids. This CDR3 reads CASSLDEGNNSPLHF. The DNA for the CDR3 is TGCGCCAGCAGCTTGGATGAGGGAAATAATTCACCCCTCCACTTT.

The rearrangement links TRBV6-5 to TRBJ1-1, with TRBD1 matching over 8 bases. The CDR3 length is 15 residues. CDR1 and CDR2 from the germline V gene are MNHEY and SVGAGI. V shed 2 bases and J 4 bases; nucleotides not matched to a gene: 6. CDR3 DNA: TGTGCCAGCAGTTACGCCGGACAGGGAGGCACTGAAGCTTTCTTT. It yields the protein CASSYAGQGGTEAFF.

J is TRBJ2-5 and V is TRBV5-1; 7 bases align to TRBD1. This CDR3 has 14 amino acids. Trimming removed 6 bases from V and 5 bases from J; junction bases left unmatched: 10. The germline V gene has CDR1 SGHRS and CDR2 YFSETQ. CDR3 in amino acids: CASNRQGEGETQYF. The CDR3 DNA is TGCGCCAGCAACCGACAGGGCGAGGGGGAGACCCAGTACTTC. The variable domain in full, completed from reference TRBV5-1 and TRBJ2-5, reads KAGVTQTPRYLIKTRGQQVTLSCSPISGHRSVSWYQQTPGQGLQFLFEYFSETQRNKGNFPGRFSGRQFSNSRSEMNVSTLELGDSALYLCASNRQGEGETQYFGPGTRLLVL.

In this sample, this clone is large. V and J are TRBV13 and TRBJ2-7, with 10 positions matching TRBD1. V was pared by 4 bases and J by 6 bases, with 9 bases of the junction left unmatched. The germline gives CDR1 PRHDT, CDR2 FYEKMQ (reference sequence). The CDR3 has 15 residues. CDR3 loop: CASSSRDRGDIEQYF. The CDR3 nucleotides are TGTGCCAGCAGCTCCCGGGACAGGGGAGATATCGAGCAGTACTTC. Filled out from reference TRBV13 and TRBJ2-7, the complete variable domain reads AAGVIQSPRHLIKEKRETATLKCYPIPRHDTVYWYQQGPGQDPQFLISFYEKMQSDKGSIPDRFSAQQFSDYHSELNMSSLELGDSALYFCASSSRDRGDIEQYFGPGTRLTVT.

This rearrangement joins TRBV5-8 to TRBJ1-5; tentative D call: TRBD1 (6 bases). The CDR3 runs 14 residues. CDR1 is SGHTS, CDR2 YDEGEE, per germline. V lost 4 bases to trimming and J lost 7 bases, with 15 bases between them. In DNA form, the CDR3 reads TGTGCCAGCAGCCCCACAGGGTTAGGGCAGCCCCAGCATTTT. Translated, it gives CASSPTGLGQPQHF.

This clone was seen only a few times. The chain joins TRBV2 to TRBJ1-2; the match to TRBD1 covers 7 bases. V trimming: 6 bases; J trimming: 7 bases; junction bases outside the gene matches: 8. This CDR3 contains 13 residues. From germline, CDR1 is SNHLY and CDR2 FYNNEI. CDR3 in amino acids: CASREQGRGGYTF. In DNA form, the CDR3 reads TGTGCCAGCAGGGAACAGGGGCGAGGTGGCTACACCTTC.

The chain links TRBV7-6 to TRBJ2-6; perhaps TRBD2 as D (7 bases). The CDR3 has 19 residues. V shed 5 bases and J shed 2 bases, with 22 bases lying between them. Germline loops: CDR1 SGHVS, CDR2 FNYEAQ. Here the CDR3 DNA reads TGTGCCAGCAGCCGGGGGGCACGGCCCCGGGGGACTGGGGCCAACGTCCTGACTTTC. It is translated as CASSRGARPRGTGANVLTF.

The chain has TRBV6-5 and TRBJ1-5; a weak D match, TRBD1 (6 bases). Trimming stripped 8 bases from V and 3 bases from J, with 11 bases between. The germline V gene encodes CDR1 MNHEY and CDR2 SVGAGI. The CDR3 totals 13 residues. In nucleotides, the CDR3 is TGTGCCAGCCGGGACACATTCAATCAGCCCCAGCATTTT. It specifies CASRDTFNQPQHF.

V and J are TRBV2 and TRBJ2-5; a weak D match, TRBD2 (5 bases). Germline V gene lookup returns CDR1 SNHLY and CDR2 FYNNEI. Between the trimmed V and J ends, which lost 6 bases and 3 bases, there was a span of 11 bases. This CDR3 comprises 13 residues. For the CDR3, the DNA is TGTGCCAGCAGCGCCCTAGCCAAAGAGACCCAGTACTTC. Translated: CASSALAKETQYF.

The V call is TRBV11-1, the J call TRBJ1-5; no definite D call. Germline values: CDR1 SGHAT, CDR2 FQDESV (reference sequence). With 1 base removed from V and 8 bases from J, the gap between germline ends came to 9 bases. CDR3 size: 13 residues. The CDR3 region has the DNA TGTGCCAGCAGCTTAGGAGAGAGTGAGCCCCAGCATTTT. It is translated as CASSLGESEPQHF.

This clone was seen more than once but under ten times. The rearrangement joins TRBV6-6 to TRBJ1-4, with D uncertain. Trimming took off 8 bases at V and 0 bases at J, with 10 bases between the two ends. This CDR3 has 14 amino acids. Germline V lookup: CDR1 MNHNY, CDR2 SVGAGI (reference sequence). CDR3 nucleotides: TGTGCCAGCGGAGAGTTAGCAACTAATGAAAAACTGTTTTTT. Translated: CASGELATNEKLFF.

The CDR3 DNA is TGTGCCAGCAGTTACGCGGGGGGAGGCGGCACTGAAGCTTTCTTT. Translating gives CASSYAGGGGTEAFF. This chain joins TRBV6-5 and TRBJ1-1, with a weak D call TRBD1 (5 bases). Germline V gene lookup returns CDR1 MNHEY and CDR2 SVGAGI. The CDR3 covers 15 residues. V lost 2 bases to trimming and J lost 4 bases, with 14 bases between them.

This clone has a handful of counts. The rearrangement links TRBV23-1 to TRBJ2-7, with TRBD2 matching over 7 bases. TRBV23-1 is placed among ORFs of uncertain function. V dropped 2 bases and J dropped 7; count of bases not matched to a gene: 14. This CDR3 is 16 amino acids long. The CDR3 reads CASSQASRAGLREQYF. In nucleotides, the CDR3 is TGCGCCAGCAGTCAAGCAAGTAGAGCGGGACTACGGGAGCAGTACTTC.

The chain uses TRBV18 and TRBJ1-4, with TRBD1 matching over 7 bases. V gave up 4 bases and J gave up 4 bases; unmatched junction bases: 6. The CDR3 is 15 amino acids. In germline, CDR1 is KGHSH, CDR2 LQKENI. In nucleotides, the CDR3 is TGTGCCAGCTCACTACACAGGGGTGATAATGAAAAACTGTTTTTT. Translation gives CASSLHRGDNEKLFF.

V usage is TRBV15 and J usage is TRBJ2-3; a possible D gene is TRBD1 (5 bases). Germline-derived CDR1 and CDR2 are LNHNV and YYDKDF (reference sequence). The CDR3 has 14 residues. V was pared by 3 bases and J by 0 bases, with 7 bases between. The CDR3 DNA sequence: TGTGCCACCAGCAGGGGGCCTAGCACAGATACGCAGTATTTT. Amino acid sequence: CATSRGPSTDTQYF.

J is TRBJ1-1 and V is TRBV19; tentatively, D is TRBD1 (5 bases). V was pared by 3 bases and J by 1 base, with 6 bases between. Germline-derived CDR1 and CDR2 are LNHDA and SQIVND (reference sequence). The CDR3 sequence is 13 residues long. CDR3 sequence reads: CASSIGQNTEAFF. CDR3 in DNA: TGTGCCAGTAGTATCGGACAGAACACTGAAGCTTTCTTT.

The chain links TRBV5-1 to TRBJ2-5; 15 nucleotides line up with TRBD2. This CDR3 region has 16 residues. The V and J ends lost 4 bases and 9 bases, in that order; junction bases with no gene match: 10. The germline CDR1 and CDR2 sequences are SGHRS and YFSETQ. The CDR3 bases are TGCGCCAGCAGCCCCGGACTAGCGGGGGGGGCCCTGTCCCAGTACTTC. It encodes CASSPGLAGGALSQYF.

The genes are TRBV6-5 and TRBJ1-4; 9 bases are a match to TRBD1. The germline gives CDR1 MNHEY, CDR2 SVGAGI. Trimming cost V 3 bases and J 8 bases; bases outside gene matches: 7. The length of the CDR3 is 15 residues. The CDR3 region has the DNA TGTGCCAGCAGTTATTCACAGGGGGCACGGGAAAAACTGTTTTTT. It encodes CASSYSQGAREKLFF.

This chain links TRBV11-2 with TRBJ2-3, with 13 bases aligning to TRBD2. J lost 4 bases, V lost 5 bases, and 3 bases had no gene match. Germline V gives CDR1 SGHAT, CDR2 FQNNGV. The CDR3 spans 15 residues. The CDR3 region is CASSVGTSGADTQYF. The CDR3 bases are TGTGCCAGCAGCGTCGGGACTAGCGGGGCAGATACGCAGTATTTT.